The TCR beta chain described here comes from a study of OX40 agonist ivuxolimab in advanced cancers. Overall study: As their treatment, patients were administered ivuxolimab, an agonistic anti-OX40 (CD134) antibody.

General study findings and limits: CD4+ T cells averaged fewer expanded clones than CD8+ T cells. Clonal expansion by week 6 occurred in CD4+ and CD8+ blood T cells (at 0.1 to 3.0 mg/kg). Not determined was the antigen specificity of the expanded peripheral T cells.

With regard to this clone: The antigen is unknown.

Produced via immunoSEQ multiplex PCR; TCRdb's table is partial and in-frame only. The sample lists about 100,000 clones; roughly 90% were seen once. The V end was cut by 2 bases, the J end by 8 bases, with 12 bases between. CDR3 size: 14 residues. Germline CDR1 SGHNT, CDR2 YENEEA. This specimen consisted of CD4+ or CD8+ T cells sorted from blood, obtained in a trial of the OX40 agonist ivuxolimab. This clonotype was sampled from an adult with an advanced solid tumor such as melanoma, head and neck, liver or kidney cancer. V gene TRBV11-3 combines with J gene TRBJ1-4; D is uncertain. The CDR3 DNA reads as TGTGCCAGCAGCTTACGTGGCAGATGGGAAAAACTGTTTTTT. Amino acid sequence: CASSLRGRWEKLFF.